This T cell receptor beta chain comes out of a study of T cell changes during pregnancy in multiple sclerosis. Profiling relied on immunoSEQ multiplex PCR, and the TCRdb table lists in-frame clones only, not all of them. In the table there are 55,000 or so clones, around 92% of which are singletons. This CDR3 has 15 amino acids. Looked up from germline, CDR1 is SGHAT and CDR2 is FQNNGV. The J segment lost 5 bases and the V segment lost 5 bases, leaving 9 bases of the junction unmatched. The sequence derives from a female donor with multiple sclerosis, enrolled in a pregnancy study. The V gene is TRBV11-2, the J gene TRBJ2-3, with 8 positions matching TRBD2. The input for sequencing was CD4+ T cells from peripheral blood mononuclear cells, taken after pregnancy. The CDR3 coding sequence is TGTGCCAGCAGCCTCCGGGGGGGCTTTGGAGATACGCAGTATTTT. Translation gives CASSLRGGFGDTQYF.